This T cell receptor (beta chain) was documented in a study of cytomegalovirus exposure and HLA in healthy donors. This clone has a handful of counts. Method: immunoSEQ multiplex PCR; TCRdb's copy keeps in-frame clones and lacks some. The sample carries fewer than 200,000 clones, more than 65% recorded once. The CDR3 spans 13 residues. The V and J ends lost 9 bases and 1 base, in that order; junction bases with no gene match: 3. Germline CDR1 SEHNR, CDR2 FQNEAQ (reference sequence). The sequenced sample was PBMCs. The rearrangement links TRBV7-9 to TRBJ2-1; 7 nucleotides line up with TRBD2. This clonotype originated in a woman aged 18-29 years in good health and CMV-seropositive. CDR3 sequence reads: CASTGGSYNEQFF. The CDR3 DNA is TGTGCCAGTACGGGGGGTTCCTACAATGAGCAGTTCTTC.